Below, 17 T cell receptor beta chains from the same sample are listed, as sequenced in a study of response to subunit inactivated influenza vaccine. Using its own MiXCR run on the RT-PCR reads, TCRdb lists one record per CDR3 protein. The sample has about 780,000 distinct CDR3 sequences; approximately 17% are singletons. The starting material was PBMCs from blood, obtained about 5 days after vaccination. The receptors originated from a man in his fifties who received an inactivated influenza vaccine.

Only a few counts were recorded for this clonotype. The CDR3 DNA is TGTGCCAGCAGCCCCACGGCAGGGTTCTACAATGAGCAGTTCTTC. Amino acid sequence: CASSPTAGFYNEQFF. This sequence joins TRBV7-3 and TRBJ2-1, with D perhaps TRBD1 (5 bases). Germline values: CDR1 SGHTA, CDR2 FQGTGA. Trimming cost V 5 bases and J 3 bases, with 14 bases left between them. This CDR3 has 15 residues.

As concerns this clonotype: The junction and the germline gene differ at one end; a read error may be behind it. V is TRBV28 and J is TRBJ2-6; tentatively, D is TRBD1 (5 bases). The germline gives CDR1 MDHEN, CDR2 SYDVKM. This CDR3 is built from 15 residues. Here the CDR3 reads CASSYYSSGANVLSF. The CDR3 DNA follows: TGTGCCAGCAGTTACTACAGCTCTGGGGCCAACGTCCTGTCTTTC.

The genes are TRBV20-1 and TRBJ2-7; 9 nucleotides align to TRBD1. This CDR3 is 13 amino acids long. J was trimmed by 2 bases and V by 5 bases; bases with no gene match: 4. Germline CDR1 reads DFQATT; CDR2 reads SNEGSKA (reference sequence). The CDR3 DNA reads as TGCAGTGCTGCACAGGGGGCCACCTACGAGCAGTACTTC. As protein: CSAAQGATYEQYF.

The V and J genes are TRBV9 and TRBJ1-5; D call uncertain. The V gene's germline CDR1 is SGDLS and CDR2 YYNGEE. The CDR3 has 14 amino acids. The germline V and J ends were trimmed by 0 bases and 7 bases, with 11 bases remaining between them. CDR3 residues: CASSVGVGKQPQHF. The CDR3 nucleotides are TGTGCCAGCAGCGTAGGTGTAGGAAAACAGCCCCAGCATTTT. The whole variable domain, filled in from reference TRBV9 and TRBJ1-5, reads DSGVTQTPKHLITATGQRVTLRCSPRSGDLSVYWYQQSLDQGLQFLIQYYNGEERAKGNILERFSAQQFPDLHSELNLSSLELGDSALYFCASSVGVGKQPQHFGDGTRLSIL.

V and J are TRBV7-2 and TRBJ2-1; possibly TRBD2 for D (6 bases). Deletions cut 5 bases from V and 7 bases from J, with 18 bases between. This CDR3 is built from 15 residues. Germline CDR1 is SGHTA and CDR2 is FQGNSA. The CDR3 spells CASSPNLAGRNEQFF. The CDR3 DNA reads as TGTGCCAGCAGCCCAAACCTTGCGGGAAGGAATGAGCAGTTCTTC.

This clonotype was seen only a few times. The chain is built from TRBV6-1 and TRBJ1-6, with a possible D match to TRBD1 (6 bases). The CDR3 length is 14 residues. Trimming took off 5 bases at V and 10 bases at J, with 15 bases between the two ends. Germline V gives CDR1 MNHNS, CDR2 SASEGT. The CDR3 sequence is CASSTAGTLSPLHF. The CDR3 DNA follows: TGTGCCAGCAGTACAGCCGGGACACTATCACCCCTCCACTTT.

This chain uses TRBV10-3 with TRBJ2-3; D not resolved. The CDR3 spans 14 residues. Per germline, CDR1 ENHRY and CDR2 SYGVKD. Trimming removed 2 bases at V and 4 bases at J, with 10 bases between. The CDR3, as DNA: TGTGCCATCAGTGAGCCAAAACGGGCAGATACGCAGTATTTT. Protein sequence: CAISEPKRADTQYF.

This clonotype was picked up many times. V gene TRBV20-1 combines with J gene TRBJ1-2; no clear D. V was trimmed by 4 bases and J by 0 bases, leaving 9 bases between them. Germline CDR1 DFQATT, CDR2 SNEGSKA (reference sequence). This CDR3 spans 13 amino acids. DNA of the CDR3: TGCAGTGCTAAGAAAACTTCTAACTATGGCTACACCTTC. This sequence encodes CSAKKTSNYGYTF.

The rearrangement links TRBV7-9 to TRBJ2-3; D is possibly TRBD2 (6 bases). V was trimmed by 2 bases and J by 4 bases, leaving 13 bases between them. This CDR3 spans 15 amino acids. Germline CDR1 is SEHNR and CDR2 is FQNEAQ (reference sequence). This CDR3 reads CASSLWGGEADTQYF. In nucleotides, the CDR3 is TGTGCCAGCAGCTTATGGGGAGGAGAAGCAGATACGCAGTATTTT.

This clonotype was detected many times. The V and J genes are TRBV12-3 or TRBV12-4 and TRBJ2-1, with 15 bases aligning to TRBD2. V gave up 6 bases and J gave up 10 bases; unmatched junction bases: 10. The CDR3 has 16 residues. This CDR3 is CASRPGTSGRSGEQFF. CDR3 in DNA: TGTGCCAGCAGACCGGGGACTAGCGGGAGGAGTGGGGAGCAGTTCTTC.

The chain recombines TRBV24-1 with TRBJ2-1; 10 positions agree with TRBD2. Trimming at V came to 4 bases and at J to 4 bases, leaving 9 bases not matched to a gene. This CDR3 spans 17 amino acids. From germline, CDR1 is KGHDR and CDR2 SFDVKD. CDR3 bases: TGTGCCACCAGTGAACAACCTAGCGGGAGTAGGTACAATGAGCAGTTCTTC. Its translation: CATSEQPSGSRYNEQFF.

This clonotype has a handful of counts. V usage is TRBV4-3 and J usage is TRBJ2-1; perhaps D is TRBD1 or TRBD2 (5 bases each). Per germline, CDR1 LGHNA and CDR2 YSLEER. Trimming removed 2 bases from V and 5 bases from J, with 13 bases in between. The CDR3 has 15 residues. Here the CDR3 DNA reads TGCGCCAGCAGCCAAATCAGGGAGATCAACAATGAGCAGTTCTTC. Translation gives CASSQIREINNEQFF.

This clonotype came up a few times. One end of the junction varies from germline; a read error may be responsible. The chain recombines TRBV29-1 with TRBJ2-1; tentatively, D is TRBD2 (5 bases). The germline V gene has CDR1 SQVTM and CDR2 ANQGSEA. This CDR3 is built from 12 residues. In nucleotides, the CDR3 is TGCAGCGTTGAAGATTCCCCGGGAATGGGGTTTTTC. Translating it yields CSVEDSPGMGFF.

This clonotype occurred a few times. This chain connects TRBV7-9 to TRBJ2-7, with a weak D call TRBD1 (6 bases). V was trimmed by 5 bases and J by 2 bases, leaving 13 bases between them. Germline V CDR1 and CDR2: SEHNR, FQNEAQ (reference sequence). CDR3 length: 14 amino acids. The DNA of the CDR3 is TGTGCCAGCAGCCGGACAGCCGCCCCCTACGAGCAGTACTTC. Translated: CASSRTAAPYEQYF.

This clonotype occurred many times. This chain links TRBV20-1 with TRBJ2-3; D ambiguous. The CDR3 sequence is 14 residues long. Trimming removed 0 bases at V and 3 bases at J, with 10 bases between. Germline CDR1 is DFQATT and CDR2 is SNEGSKA (reference sequence). CDR3 sequence reads: CSARDRRLTDTQYF. The DNA of the CDR3 is TGCAGTGCTAGAGATCGGCGCTTGACAGATACGCAGTATTTT.

In nucleotides, the CDR3 is TGTGCCAGCAGCGGGACTGGACTAGCGGGATGGAATGAGCAGTTCTTC. Its protein is CASSGTGLAGWNEQFF. This chain joins TRBV5-6 and TRBJ2-1; 12 positions agree with TRBD2. V lost 4 bases and J lost 7; bases outside the gene matches: 9. Germline V lookup: CDR1 SGHDT, CDR2 YYEEEE. The CDR3 extends over 16 amino acids.

This clonotype was observed a handful of times. The chain carries TRBV7-9 and TRBJ2-1; 9 nucleotides match TRBD1. The germline V gene encodes CDR1 SEHNR and CDR2 FQNEAQ (reference sequence). V trimming: 4 bases; J trimming: 4 bases; junction bases outside the gene matches: 8. This CDR3 region has 16 residues. In nucleotides, the CDR3 is TGTGCCAGCAGCTCGGGGACAGGGCTTGAGTACAATGAGCAGTTCTTC. Translation gives CASSSGTGLEYNEQFF.